Here is one T cell receptor beta chain with its context. What it binds is not known. The sample originates from a study of cytomegalovirus exposure and HLA in healthy donors. Points from the study as a whole: Associated with cytomegalovirus, according to the listing, were some 180 TCR beta chains. Specific recognition of CMV antigens was confirmed in vitro for a few chains (all CMV-associated). Reports described diagnosis of cytomegalovirus status by the classifier as highly specific and sensitive.

TCRdb keeps only in-frame clones here, not all; method: immunoSEQ multiplex PCR. Among about 55,000 clones, 80% to 95% were seen once, and the ten largest hold roughly 3%. Germline V gives CDR1 MNHEY, CDR2 SVGAGI. The V and J ends lost 5 bases and 6 bases, in that order; junction bases with no gene match: 5. The CDR3 length is 14 residues. The sample comprised PBMCs. This TCR was recovered from a man younger than 35 in good health and CMV-seronegative. V gene TRBV6-5 combines with J gene TRBJ2-2; 8 bases fit TRBD1. Written as DNA, the CDR3 is TGTGCCAGCAGTAATTCAGGGGGCGCCGGGGAGCTGTTTTTT. Its protein product is CASSNSGGAGELFF.